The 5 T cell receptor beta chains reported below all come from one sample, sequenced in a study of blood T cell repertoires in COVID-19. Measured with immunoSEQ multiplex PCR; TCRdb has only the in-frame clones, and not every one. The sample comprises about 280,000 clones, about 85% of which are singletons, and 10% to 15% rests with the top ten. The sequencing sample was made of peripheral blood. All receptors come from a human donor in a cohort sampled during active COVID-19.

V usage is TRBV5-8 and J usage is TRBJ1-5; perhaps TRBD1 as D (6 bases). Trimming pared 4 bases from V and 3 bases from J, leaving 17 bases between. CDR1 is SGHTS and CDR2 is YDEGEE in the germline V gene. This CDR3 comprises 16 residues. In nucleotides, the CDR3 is TGTGCCAGCAGCGTGGCCAATACAGGGATCAATCAGCCCCAGCATTTT. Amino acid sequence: CASSVANTGINQPQHF.

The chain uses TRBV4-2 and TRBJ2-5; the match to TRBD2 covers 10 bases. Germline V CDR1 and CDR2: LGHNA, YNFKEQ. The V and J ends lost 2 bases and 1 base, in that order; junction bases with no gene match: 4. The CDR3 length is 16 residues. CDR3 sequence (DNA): TGTGCCAGCAGCCAAATACTAGCGGGGTCCCAAGAGACCCAGTACTTC. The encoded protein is CASSQILAGSQETQYF.

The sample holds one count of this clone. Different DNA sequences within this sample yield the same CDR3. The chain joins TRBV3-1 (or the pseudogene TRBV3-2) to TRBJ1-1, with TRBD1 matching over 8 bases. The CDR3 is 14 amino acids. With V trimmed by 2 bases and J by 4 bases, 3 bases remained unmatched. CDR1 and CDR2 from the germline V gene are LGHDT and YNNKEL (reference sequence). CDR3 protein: CASSQRDRSTEAFF. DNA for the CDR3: TGTGCCAGCAGCCAAAGGGACAGGAGCACTGAAGCTTTCTTT.

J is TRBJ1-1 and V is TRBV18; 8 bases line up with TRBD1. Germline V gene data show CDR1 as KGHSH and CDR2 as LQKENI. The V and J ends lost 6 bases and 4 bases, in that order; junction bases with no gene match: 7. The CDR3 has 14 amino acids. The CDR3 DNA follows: TGTGCCAGCTCCGGACAGGGACCGAGCACTGAAGCTTTCTTT. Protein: CASSGQGPSTEAFF.

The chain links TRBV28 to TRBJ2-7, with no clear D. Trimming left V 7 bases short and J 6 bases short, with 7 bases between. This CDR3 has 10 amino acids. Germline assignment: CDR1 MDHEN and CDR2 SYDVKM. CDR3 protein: CASNWPEQYF. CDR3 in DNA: TGTGCCAGCAATTGGCCCGAGCAGTACTTC.